Detailed here is one TCR beta chain. Its antigen is currently unknown. The data originate from a study of PD-1 blockade in classical Hodgkin lymphoma. General study findings and limits: By C4D1, CD4+ diversity increased significantly, especially in complete responders.

The CDR3 runs 13 residues. CDR1 and CDR2 (germline): MNHEY, SMNVEV (reference sequence). The V segment lost 3 bases and the J segment 8 bases; nucleotides outside the gene matches: 1. Sample time point: cycle 4 day 1 (C4D1), after less than 7 weeks of nivolumab. Every patient experienced relapse after autologous stem cell transplantation, and brentuximab vedotin exposure varied. Progressive disease, partial response or complete response was each patient's best response. Generated by immunoSEQ multiplex PCR, the TCRdb table keeps only in-frame clones and is missing some. The sample lists roughly 60,000 clones; about 92% were seen once.

This clonotype originated in a human donor with classical Hodgkin lymphoma. Here the sequenced sample was peripheral blood mononuclear cells (PBMCs), taken before the fourth cycle of nivolumab. This chain connects TRBV27 to TRBJ2-4; 10 bases map to TRBD1. The CDR3 reads CASSLGTGDIQYF. The DNA of the CDR3 is TGTGCCAGCAGTTTGGGGACAGGGGACATTCAGTACTTC.